What follows is one T cell receptor (beta chain) and its context. This CDR3 contains 16 residues. Germline V gene sequence: CDR1 WSHSY, CDR2 SAAADI. Trimming pared 2 bases from V and 1 base from J, leaving 11 bases between. This sample was included in a study of blood T cell repertoires in COVID-19. Study details: COVID-19 samples collected from the United States, Italy and Spain covered acute and convalescent phases. PBMCs, B-cell-depleted T cells, or T cells provided the cDNA or gDNA that made up the material.

In the original analysis: Amplification from reference gene primers served as the basis for estimated nucleated cell counts. TCRdb's table, derived via immunoSEQ multiplex PCR, lists solely in-frame clones and lacks some. V, J and clone size reflect that table, while D and trimming were determined from the DNA. The sample yields 120,000 or so clones, around 90% seen once. The V and J genes are TRBV10-2 and TRBJ2-2, with D tentatively TRBD1 (6 bases). Sequencing was carried out using peripheral blood. This clonotype was obtained from a human donor in a cohort sampled during active COVID-19. CDR3 sequence: CASSEVDRLNTGELFF. The CDR3 DNA is TGCGCCAGCAGTGAGGTGGACAGACTGAACACCGGGGAGCTGTTTTTT.